This T cell receptor (beta chain) is from a study of control samples from healthy donors and cancer patients. The CDR3 is 14 amino acids. The germline V gene has CDR1 KGHDR and CDR2 SFDVKD. The V gene lost 4 bases and the J gene lost 3 bases, with 9 bases spanning the gap. Sequencing was performed with immunoSEQ multiplex PCR; in TCRdb, only in-frame clones are kept and a portion is missing. The repertoire has about 120,000 clones, about 87% of them found once; the top ten carry roughly an eighth. The sample consisted of blood. The chain carries TRBV24-1 and TRBJ1-5; no definite D call. This TCR came from a young man in good health. The CDR3 nucleotides are TGTGCCACCAGTGAGGAAGCTACCAATCAGCCCCAGCATTTT. Translating it yields CATSEEATNQPQHF.